This T cell receptor (beta chain) originates from a study of blood T cell repertoires in COVID-19 (dated by TCRdb to the early 2020s). Regarding the complete study: Collaborator samples came from the United States, Italy and Spain and covered acute and convalescent phases of COVID-19. The prospective study material was composed of cDNA or gDNA derived from T cells, B-cell-depleted T cells, or PBMCs. The dataset comprised deeply sampled blood TCRbeta repertoires from subjects exposed to, actively infected with, or recovered from COVID-19. The repertoires were released in a freely available public database meant as a resource for research on the immune response to SARS-CoV-2. Samples came from the ongoing ImmuneRACE study (first 160 participants) plus 1,254 subjects from 6 global collaborators. A de-identified subject ID, COVID-19 status, age in years and sex were almost always included in the sample metadata. Where available, HLA class I and class II types were taken from metadata supplied by the sample provider and were not determined by assay-based typing.

TCRbeta CDR3 regions were amplified from genomic DNA by means of the immunoSEQ Assay, a bias-controlled multiplex PCR. The paper's processing steps were these. The number of nucleated cells in each sample was estimated by amplification of reference gene primers within the assay. Sequence reads were collapsed and filtered to measure the absolute abundance of every unique TCRbeta CDR3 rearrangement. For each sample, productive Simpson clonality was calculated as the square root of Simpson's diversity index across productive rearrangements. The table comes from immuneACCESS by way of TCRdb, which keeps in-frame sequences with V and J called. Part of the clones is missing from these tables; in studies checked, under half for an unresolved V gene and the rest for unknown reasons. That table furnishes V, J and clone size, whereas the DNA furnished D and trimming. In all, the sample holds about 260,000 clones, and roughly four fifths of those were seen once. Under 5% of the sample is taken by the ten largest.

Enrolling through a virtual design, the prospective study's participants ranged in age from roughly 18 to 89 years and lived across roughly 23 United States geographic areas. In the prospective study, cohorts were assigned on the basis of participant-reported clinical history obtained from a screening survey and a study questionnaire. In the prospective study, mobile phlebotomists collected whole blood, serum and a nasopharyngeal or oropharyngeal swab from each participant. Additional blood draws and questionnaires over an approximately two-month period could optionally be provided by prospective study participants. Before DNA extraction, prospective study blood samples were shipped either frozen or at room temperature. Trimming takes 5 bases from V and 6 bases from J, and the germline ends sit 7 bases apart. The CDR3 contains 11 residues, cysteine and phenylalanine counted. The kept DNA is CDR3 alone, 33 bases in frame from the first base. From a lookup of the germline V gene, CDR1 and CDR2 are SGHVS and FQNEAQ.

Findings and caveats that apply to the study as a whole: Clinical and demographic metadata were provided uncurated, with the amount varying by source and participant.

In this sample, this clone turned up once. Its antigen is still unknown. No base quality values were provided; no much bigger clone lies one nucleotide off. The sample was PBMCs or T cells enriched from blood (not recorded which). The sequence was obtained from a man between 25 and 39 years old with acute COVID-19. Here the chain combines TRBV7-8 and TRBJ1-1; too little of a D gene remains to name it. The DNA is as follows: TGTGCCAGCAGCAGCGGCTCTGAAGCTTTCTTT. This sequence encodes CASSSGSEAFF. Reference TRBV7-8 and TRBJ1-1 proteins supply the regions before and after the CDR3; the full variable domain is: GAGVSQSPRYKVAKRGQDVALRCDPISGHVSLFWYQQALGQGPEFLTYFQNEAQLDKSGLPSDRFFAERPEGSVSTLKIQRTQQEDSAVYLCASSSGSEAFFGQGTRLTVV.